A single sample is the source of the 7 T cell receptor beta chains below, sequenced in a study of identical twins. MiXCR, run by TCRdb on the 5' RACE reads, gives a single entry per CDR3 protein. This table holds approximately 600,000 distinct CDR3 sequences, roughly 9.9% found once. These sequences were also reported in another study, on yellow fever vaccine responses in identical twins.

The material sequenced was PBMCs. These receptors originate from a woman aged 18-29 years in good health.

The CDR3 sequence is CASSLGGASLQYF. The CDR3 region has the DNA TGTGCCAGCAGTTTGGGGGGGGCCTCTCTTCAGTACTTC. This chain links TRBV6-5 with TRBJ2-4; perhaps TRBD2 as D (7 bases). Trimming removed 4 bases at V and 11 bases at J, with 15 bases between. The CDR3 sequence is 13 residues long. Germline V lookup: CDR1 MNHEY, CDR2 SVGAGI.

The CDR3: CASSPRGYDEQYF. As DNA, the CDR3 is TGTGCCAGCAGCCCCAGGGGGTACGACGAGCAGTACTTC. The chain uses TRBV7-9 and TRBJ2-7; 7 bases are shared with TRBD1. Germline trimming cut 5 bases from V and 5 bases from J; bases unmatched to any gene: 6. Germline V gives CDR1 SEHNR, CDR2 FQNEAQ (reference sequence). CDR3 length: 13 amino acids.

The chain carries TRBV5-6 and TRBJ2-7, with D perhaps TRBD2 (6 bases). CDR3 length: 15 residues. V was cut by 1 base and J by 5 bases, with 16 bases left in between. The germline CDR1 and CDR2 sequences are SGHDT and YYEEEE. The CDR3 DNA reads TGTGCCAGCAGCTTGTACGGGAGCGGGCGGGACGAGCAGTACTTC. It encodes CASSLYGSGRDEQYF.

This clonotype came up a few times. The V and J genes are TRBV15 and TRBJ2-7; D possibly corresponds to TRBD1 (5 bases). The CDR3 totals 12 residues. Trimming left V 8 bases short and J 1 base short, with 9 bases between. CDR1 and CDR2 from the germline V gene are LNHNV and YYDKDF (reference sequence). CDR3: CATGRGSYEQYF. Here the CDR3 DNA reads TGTGCCACCGGAAGGGGTTCCTACGAGCAGTACTTC.

The rearrangement uses TRBV28 and TRBJ2-1, with D uncertain. V lost 6 bases and J lost 6, with 15 bases in between. Germline CDR1 MDHEN, CDR2 SYDVKM. The CDR3 totals 14 residues. The CDR3 DNA follows: TGTGCCAGCAGCCAGGACCGAACTTTCAATGAGCAGTTCTTC. Its protein product is CASSQDRTFNEQFF. The entire variable domain, with the rest obtained from reference TRBV28 and TRBJ2-1, is as follows: DVKVTQSSRYLVKRTGEKVFLECVQDMDHENMFWYRQDPGLGLRLIYFSYDVKMKEKGDIPEGYSVSREKKERFSLILESASTNQTSMYLCASSQDRTFNEQFFGPGTRLTVL.

The chain couples TRBV19 to TRBJ2-1; D not certain. CDR1 and CDR2 (germline): LNHDA, SQIVND (reference sequence). The V gene lost 1 base and the J gene lost 7 bases, with 8 bases spanning the gap. The CDR3 is 13 amino acids. The CDR3 loop is CASSIGRSNEQFF. CDR3 DNA: TGTGCCAGTAGTATAGGCAGGAGTAATGAGCAGTTCTTC.

The rearrangement links TRBV7-3 to TRBJ2-1; 9 bases fit TRBD2. This CDR3 is built from 18 residues. Per germline, CDR1 SGHTA and CDR2 FQGTGA. Trimming cost V 10 bases and J 3 bases; bases outside gene matches: 19. In nucleotides, the CDR3 is TGTGCCACCCGCCTAAGCGGGGGGAGACCAATCATCTACAATGAGCAGTTCTTC. Protein product: CATRLSGGRPIIYNEQFF. The full variable domain, completed using reference TRBV7-3 and TRBJ2-1, is GAGVSQTPSNKVTEKGKYVELRCDPISGHTALYWYRQSLGQGPEFLIYFQGTGAADDSGLPNDRFFAVRPEGSVSTLKIQRTERGDSAVYLCATRLSGGRPIIYNEQFFGPGTRLTVL.